This T cell receptor (beta chain) was captured in a study of OX40 agonist ivuxolimab in advanced cancers. The table came from immunoSEQ multiplex PCR; TCRdb's copy has only in-frame clones and leaves some out. The sample includes about 58,000 clones, 86% of them seen just once. The clonotype originates from an adult with an advanced solid tumor such as melanoma, head and neck, liver or kidney cancer. The material sequenced was CD4+ or CD8+ T cells sorted from blood, taken in a trial of the OX40 agonist ivuxolimab.

The DNA for the CDR3 is TGTGCCATCAGAAAACAGGGTAACACTGAAGCTTTCTTT. This sequence encodes CAIRKQGNTEAFF. The chain carries TRBV10-3 and TRBJ1-1, with D possibly matching TRBD1 (6 bases). Trimming took off 6 bases at V and 2 bases at J, with 10 bases between the two ends. The germline V gene has CDR1 ENHRY and CDR2 SYGVKD. The CDR3 extends over 13 amino acids.